The T cell receptor beta chain under discussion was sequenced for a study of T cells after yellow fever vaccination. Production of TCR cDNA was by 5'RACE template switching, which also added a universal primer site and UMIs. Each CDR3 protein gets one entry after TCRdb re-called the 5' RACE reads with MiXCR. The sample has under 30,000 distinct CDR3 sequences, 5% to 6% seen once; the top ten hold about two fifths. This clonotype was counted ten times or more. After removal of 5 bases from V and 1 base from J, the junction contained 6 bases not matched to a gene. Per germline, CDR1 SGHVS and CDR2 FNYEAQ. The CDR3 is 16 residues long.

The TCR originated in a man aged 30 to 45 who received the YFV17D yellow fever vaccine. Here the sequenced sample was CD8+ T cells sorted from PBMCs, taken 10 days after the yellow fever booster vaccination. The V and J genes are TRBV7-6 and TRBJ2-4, with TRBD1 matching 9 bases. As DNA, the CDR3 is TGTGCCAGCAGCCCCTTTGGACAGGGGGCCAAAAACATTCAGTACTTC. It yields the protein CASSPFGQGAKNIQYF. Drawing the rest from reference TRBV7-6 and TRBJ2-4, the complete variable domain is GAGVSQSPRYKVTKRGQDVALRCDPISGHVSLYWYRQALGQGPEFLTYFNYEAQQDKSGLPNDRFSAERPEGSISTLTIQRTEQRDSAMYRCASSPFGQGAKNIQYFGAGTRLSVL.